One sample yielded the 10 T cell receptor beta chains listed below, sequenced in a study of cytomegalovirus exposure and HLA in healthy donors (dated by TCRdb to the late 2010s). The receptor library was made with the immunoSEQ multiplex PCR assay. The multiplex PCR relied on a mix of 60 forward primers for TCR Vbeta segments and 13 reverse primers for TCR Jbeta segments. In TCRdb, the immuneACCESS table is reduced to in-frame sequences with V and J assigned. These tables do not hold every clone; where another copy was compared, an unresolved V gene accounts for under half, and the others remain unexplained. The sample table contains more than 100,000 clones; only one count was recorded for roughly 65% of them. Of the sample, about 9.1% is held by the ten largest clones. The specimen sequenced was PBMCs. These receptors originate from a man between 40 and 49 years old in good health and CMV-seropositive.

This chain connects TRBV2 to TRBJ1-6; D might be TRBD1 (6 bases). The germline V and J ends were trimmed by 5 bases and 9 bases, with 17 bases remaining between them. Germline-derived CDR1 and CDR2 are SNHLY and FYNNEI. This CDR3 has 15 residues. The CDR3 spells CASSPQGNRGSPLHF. The CDR3 DNA follows: TGTGCCAGCAGTCCCCAGGGGAATAGGGGTTCACCCCTCCACTTT.

This clone was counted a single time. Different DNA sequences within this sample yield the same CDR3. V and J are TRBV19 and TRBJ1-3; 9 bases fit TRBD1. Germline V gene sequence: CDR1 LNHDA, CDR2 SQIVND (reference sequence). This CDR3 is built from 16 residues. Trimming cost V 8 bases and J 2 bases; bases outside gene matches: 10. The CDR3 region is CASRTGGNGAGNTIYF. CDR3 sequence (DNA): TGTGCCAGTCGAACAGGGGGCAACGGGGCTGGAAACACCATATATTTT.

V and J are TRBV14 and TRBJ2-3; no reliable D call. Germline CDR1 reads SGHDN; CDR2 reads FVKESK. V was clipped by 4 bases and J by 6 bases, with 5 bases between them. The CDR3 length is 11 residues. CDR3: CASSLQDTQYF. As DNA, the CDR3 is TGTGCCAGCAGCCTACAGGATACGCAGTATTTT.

V usage is TRBV6-5 and J usage is TRBJ2-3; 9 bases are a match to TRBD2. The V gene end was trimmed by 6 bases and the J gene end by 4 bases; junction bases not matched to a gene: 5. Germline V gene lookup returns CDR1 MNHEY and CDR2 SVGAGI. This CDR3 has 14 amino acids. The CDR3 coding sequence is TGTGCCAGCAGAGGGACTAGCAGGTCAGATACGCAGTATTTT. Translating it yields CASRGTSRSDTQYF.

This sequence joins TRBV27 and TRBJ1-5, with 7 bases aligning to TRBD1. This CDR3 has 15 residues. Trimming cost V 6 bases and J 2 bases; bases outside gene matches: 7. The V gene's germline CDR1 is MNHEY and CDR2 SMNVEV (reference sequence). The DNA of the CDR3 is TGTGCCAGCAGCCCGACAGGGTGGGGCAATCAGCCCCAGCATTTT. This gives the protein CASSPTGWGNQPQHF.

The gene calls are TRBV6-1 and TRBJ2-7, with D possibly being TRBD2 (6 bases). The germline CDR1 and CDR2 sequences are MNHNS and SASEGT. The V end was cut by 0 bases, the J end by 6 bases, with 9 bases between. CDR3 size: 13 residues. In DNA form, the CDR3 reads TGTGCCAGCAGTGAAGCGTGGAGGGGCGAGCAGTACTTC. This sequence encodes CASSEAWRGEQYF.

This clone was recorded a few times. The gene calls are TRBV18 and TRBJ1-2; D might be TRBD1 (6 bases). The CDR3 contains 16 residues. Per the germline V gene, CDR1 is KGHSH and CDR2 is LQKENI. The V end was cut by 3 bases, the J end by 3 bases, with 17 bases between. CDR3 sequence (DNA): TGTGCCAGCTCACCCACTTCAGGGGACGGCTACTATGGCTACACCTTC. Its translation is CASSPTSGDGYYGYTF.

The V gene is TRBV19, the J gene TRBJ2-7, with 8 bases that match TRBD1. Germline V gene lookup returns CDR1 LNHDA and CDR2 SQIVND (reference sequence). V lost 3 bases, J lost 1 base, and 5 bases stayed unmatched. The CDR3 spans 15 residues. The DNA of the CDR3 is TGTGCCAGTAGTATCCCGGGGACAGGTTCCTACGAGCAGTACTTC. Protein sequence: CASSIPGTGSYEQYF.

This clone has only a few counts. The chain links TRBV28 to TRBJ2-7; D is possibly TRBD2 (6 bases). With 5 bases removed from V and 3 bases from J, the gap between germline ends came to 26 bases. Per the germline V gene, CDR1 is MDHEN and CDR2 is SYDVKM. The CDR3 has 18 residues. CDR3 nucleotide sequence: TGTGCCAGCAGTGGACGGGACTTTACCTTCTCCGCTCTCTACGAGCAGTACTTC. Encoded protein: CASSGRDFTFSALYEQYF.

This clone has a handful of counts. The rearrangement uses TRBV4-1 and TRBJ2-7; TRBD2 agrees at 12 bases. V lost 3 bases, J lost 2 bases, and 5 bases stayed unmatched. Germline V gene sequence: CDR1 MGHRA, CDR2 YSYEKL. The CDR3 extends over 16 amino acids. CDR3 amino acids: CASSHTSGGSTYEQYF. In DNA form, the CDR3 reads TGCGCCAGCAGCCATACTAGCGGGGGGTCAACCTACGAGCAGTACTTC.